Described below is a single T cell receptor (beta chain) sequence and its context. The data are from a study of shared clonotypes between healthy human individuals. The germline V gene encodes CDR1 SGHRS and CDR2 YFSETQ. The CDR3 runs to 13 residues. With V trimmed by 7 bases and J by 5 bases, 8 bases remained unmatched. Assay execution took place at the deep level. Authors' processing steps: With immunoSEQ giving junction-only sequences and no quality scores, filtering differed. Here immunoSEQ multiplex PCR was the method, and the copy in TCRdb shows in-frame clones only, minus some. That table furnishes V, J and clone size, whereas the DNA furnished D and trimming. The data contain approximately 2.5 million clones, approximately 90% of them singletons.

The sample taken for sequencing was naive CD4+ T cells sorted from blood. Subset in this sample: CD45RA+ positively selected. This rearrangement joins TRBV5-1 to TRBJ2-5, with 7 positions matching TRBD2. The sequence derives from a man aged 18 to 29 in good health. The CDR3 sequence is CASSRAGTETQYF. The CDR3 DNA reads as TGCGCCAGCTCCCGAGCGGGGACGGAGACCCAGTACTTC.